This T cell receptor beta chain is drawn from a study of shared clonotypes between healthy human individuals. Across the whole study: Aged between 18 and 49, the donors were a couple of women and three men.

Measured with immunoSEQ multiplex PCR; TCRdb has only the in-frame clones, and not every one. The sample holds over 2 million clones, roughly 95% seen once. Germline V gene data show CDR1 as LGHNA and CDR2 as YNFKEQ. V gave up 0 bases and J gave up 2 bases, with 14 bases separating them. This CDR3 region has 16 residues. The investigators split CD4+ cells into a CD45RA+ naive subset and a CD45RA-negative memory subset. The sequenced sample was naive CD4+ T cells sorted from blood. Subset defined: CD45RA+ positively selected. The chain couples TRBV4-2 to TRBJ2-7, with D hard to call. The sequence was obtained from a man aged 18 to 29 in good health. For the CDR3, the DNA is TGTGCCAGCAGCCAAGATCTACAGACTCGGACCTACGAGCAGTACTTC. Residues: CASSQDLQTRTYEQYF.